The 30 T cell receptor beta chains reported below all come from one sample, sequenced in a study of blood T cells in healthy people across ages. Then a second PCR, running roughly 7 to 11 cycles, was carried out with a sample-barcoded 5' primer and a J-beta primer mix. MiXCR, applied by TCRdb to the 5' RACE reads, yields one record per CDR3 protein. The sample yields around 1,000,000 distinct CDR3 sequences, 25% seen once. The same specimen was also included in a second study, on T cells of mothers and their children.

The source material was blood. The receptor source for this set is a girl aged 2-9 years in good health.

This clonotype was detected a few times. The rearrangement joins TRBV7-2 to TRBJ1-4; TRBD1 matches at 7 bases. V shed 3 bases, J shed 5 bases, and the junction held 9 bases outside the gene matches. The CDR3 loop spans 16 amino acids. The germline gives CDR1 SGHTA, CDR2 FQGNSA. CDR3 loop: CASSFDRAQGNEKLFF. The CDR3 DNA is TGTGCCAGCAGCTTTGACAGGGCCCAGGGGAATGAAAAACTGTTTTTT. The whole variable domain, remainder taken from reference TRBV7-2 and TRBJ1-4, is GAGVSQSPSNKVTEKGKDVELRCDPISGHTALYWYRQSLGQGLEFLIYFQGNSAPDKSGLPSDRFSAERTGGSVSTLTIQRTQQEDSAVYLCASSFDRAQGNEKLFFGSGTQLSVL.

This clonotype occurred a few times. The chain recombines TRBV12-3 or TRBV12-4 with TRBJ2-1; D is ambiguous. The length of the CDR3 is 13 residues. V was shortened by 2 bases and J by 12 bases, with 14 bases between the two germline ends. CDR3: CASSLMQVGVQFF. In nucleotides, the CDR3 is TGTGCCAGCAGTTTAATGCAGGTTGGGGTGCAGTTCTTC.

V is TRBV27 and J is TRBJ2-3; no clear D. The V gene lost 7 bases and the J gene lost 2 bases, with 4 bases spanning the gap. Germline V lookup: CDR1 MNHEY, CDR2 SMNVEV (reference sequence). This CDR3 has 11 amino acids. The CDR3 loop is CASTNTDTQYF. CDR3 nucleotides: TGTGCCAGCACCAACACAGATACGCAGTATTTT.

This chain joins TRBV5-1 and TRBJ2-7; D is undetermined. Germline lookup yields CDR1 SGHRS and CDR2 YFSETQ. CDR3 length equals 15 residues. The V gene lost 5 bases and the J gene lost 3 bases, with 18 bases spanning the gap. CDR3 sequence (DNA): TGCGCCAGCAGGTTACAGCACATCCCACTCTACGAGCAGTACTTC. Protein product: CASRLQHIPLYEQYF.

V usage is TRBV5-1 and J usage is TRBJ2-6; weak D call: TRBD2 (5 bases). The germline V gene has CDR1 SGHRS and CDR2 YFSETQ. The V gene lost 0 bases and the J gene lost 0 bases, with 13 bases spanning the gap. This CDR3 has 18 amino acids. Here the CDR3 DNA reads TGCGCCAGCAGCTTGGAGGACTTCGGAAGCTCTGGGGCCAACGTCCTGACTTTC. It codes for CASSLEDFGSSGANVLTF.

This clonotype was observed a few times. J is TRBJ2-7 and V is TRBV28; 8 bases agree with TRBD2. Germline values: CDR1 MDHEN, CDR2 SYDVKM. The ends lost 6 bases at V and 9 bases at J; junction bases unmatched: 10. The CDR3 contains 13 residues. The CDR3 DNA sequence: TGTGCCAGCAGCCTCCCGGGAGGGCCGGCGCAGTACTTC. Its translation is CASSLPGGPAQYF.

The chain links TRBV27 to TRBJ2-5; weak D call: TRBD1 (6 bases). V lost 1 base and J 5 bases, leaving 14 bases between the germline ends. Germline assignment: CDR1 MNHEY and CDR2 SMNVEV (reference sequence). The CDR3 has 15 residues. The CDR3 here is CASSLFGQGLETQYF. The CDR3 DNA is TGTGCCAGCAGTTTATTTGGCCAGGGGCTCGAGACCCAGTACTTC.

This clonotype was picked up a small number of times. One junction end disagrees with the germline gene, perhaps due to a read error. The chain employs TRBV7-3 and TRBJ2-3; D remains unclear. The germline gives CDR1 SGHTA, CDR2 FQGTGA. This CDR3 comprises 14 residues. The CDR3 DNA reads as TGTGCCAGCAGCTTAATGGAAGTCACAGACACGCAGTATTTT. This sequence encodes CASSLMEVTDTQYF.

The gene calls are TRBV7-9 and TRBJ2-3; D is ambiguous. V was shortened by 5 bases and J by 1 base, with 10 bases between the two germline ends. Germline V gene sequence: CDR1 SEHNR, CDR2 FQNEAQ (reference sequence). The CDR3 is 14 amino acids. The CDR3 loop reads CASSTPRGTDTQYF. The CDR3 nucleotides are TGTGCCAGCAGCACTCCCCGGGGCACAGATACGCAGTATTTT.

Details on this clonotype: Possible read error: a much larger clone is one base away. The V gene is TRBV14, the J gene TRBJ1-1; D unclear. Germline V gives CDR1 SGHDN, CDR2 FVKESK. Trimming cost V 4 bases and J 4 bases, with 16 bases left between them. The CDR3 contains 15 residues. Here the CDR3 DNA reads TGTGCCAGCAGCCCACTCGAGGGAATGAGCACTGAAGCTTTCTTT. Protein: CASSPLEGMSTEAFF.

Only a few counts were recorded for this clonotype. CDR3 nucleotide sequence: TGTGCCAGCAGTGAAGGGGACGTGAGCAATCAGCCCCAGCATTTT. Its translation is CASSEGDVSNQPQHF. The chain employs TRBV6-1 and TRBJ1-5; possible D gene TRBD1, 5 bases. Germline-derived CDR1 and CDR2 are MNHNS and SASEGT. CDR3 length equals 15 residues. V lost 1 base and J lost 1, with 8 bases in between.

There are a few counts of this clonotype. The chain is built from TRBV29-1 and TRBJ2-7; unclear D gene. Per germline, CDR1 SQVTM and CDR2 ANQGSEA. Trimming removed 3 bases at V and 6 bases at J, with 12 bases between. CDR3 size: 12 residues. Here the CDR3 DNA reads TGCAGCGTTGAGGGCGTCAGCCTCGAGCAGTACTTC. It is translated as CSVEGVSLEQYF.

The V and J genes are TRBV7-9 and TRBJ2-3; D unresolved. The J call is in doubt because the DNA end fits TRBJ2-5 better. The germline gives CDR1 SEHNR, CDR2 FQNEAQ (reference sequence). The CDR3 has 14 amino acids. The CDR3 coding sequence is TGTGCCAGCAGCTCCTGGGCGGAGCAAGAGACCCAGTACTTC. Residues: CASSSWAEQETQYF.

Only a few counts were recorded for this clonotype. The chain has TRBV4-3 and TRBJ2-3, with 8 positions matching TRBD1. Unmatched junction bases numbered 6, after V lost 4 bases and J lost 3 bases. CDR1 and CDR2 from the germline V gene are LGHNA and YSLEER. The CDR3 length is 15 residues. The CDR3 bases are TGCGCCAGCAGCCCGGACAGGGACCCGACAGATACGCAGTATTTT. Translating it yields CASSPDRDPTDTQYF.

A few counts support this clonotype. The chain combines TRBV20-1 with TRBJ2-5; possibly TRBD2 for D (6 bases). There are 12 residues in the CDR3. Per germline, CDR1 DFQATT and CDR2 SNEGSKA (reference sequence). Trimming cost V 6 bases and J 4 bases, with 12 bases left between them. DNA for the CDR3: TGCAGTGCCATGGGGGGAAGAGAGACCCAGTACTTC. Its translation is CSAMGGRETQYF.

V gene TRBV12-3 or TRBV12-4 combines with J gene TRBJ1-6; 7 nucleotides line up with TRBD1. Trimming at V came to 1 base and at J to 10 bases, leaving 10 bases not matched to a gene. This CDR3 contains 16 residues. CDR3 residues: CASSLGQGRSRSPLHF. Written as DNA, the CDR3 is TGTGCCAGCAGTTTAGGACAGGGCCGTTCAAGATCACCCCTCCACTTT.

This clonotype has a handful of counts. This chain connects TRBV29-1 to TRBJ1-2; 10 bases map to TRBD1. This CDR3 is 13 amino acids long. Germline CDR1 SQVTM, CDR2 ANQGSEA. With 3 bases clipped from V and 7 bases from J, the junction kept 5 bases outside the gene matches. For the CDR3, the DNA is TGCAGCGTTGAGACAGGGGGCGCGTCTGGCTACACCTTC. Residues: CSVETGGASGYTF.

The genes are TRBV6-2 or TRBV6-3 and TRBJ2-7; TRBD2 is a possible D gene (5 bases). The CDR3 totals 13 residues. The V and J ends lost 2 bases and 4 bases respectively, with 9 bases between them. Germline-derived CDR1 and CDR2 are MNHEY and SVGEGT. CDR3 coding DNA: TGTGCCAGCAGTTACCGGGATGGGTACGAGCAGTACTTC. Residues: CASSYRDGYEQYF.

The sample holds a few counts of this clonotype. The V and J genes are TRBV9 and TRBJ2-2; no clear D gene. The CDR3 extends over 15 amino acids. The V end lost 7 bases, the J end lost 0 bases, and 13 bases lay between the germline ends. Germline V CDR1 and CDR2: SGDLS, YYNGEE. In DNA, the CDR3 is TGTGCCAGCGGGCCTAGATTAACGAACACCGGGGAGCTGTTTTTT. Translating gives CASGPRLTNTGELFF.

J is TRBJ2-3 and V is TRBV28; maybe TRBD1 (5 bases). The germline gives CDR1 MDHEN, CDR2 SYDVKM. Trimming left V 3 bases short and J 8 bases short, with 21 bases between. The CDR3 extends over 16 amino acids. The CDR3 sequence is CASSLAGQGKAGTQYF. The CDR3 nucleotides read TGTGCCAGCAGTTTGGCTGGTCAGGGAAAAGCAGGTACGCAGTATTTT. The complete variable domain, with remaining parts taken from reference TRBV28 and TRBJ2-3, reads DVKVTQSSRYLVKRTGEKVFLECVQDMDHENMFWYRQDPGLGLRLIYFSYDVKMKEKGDIPEGYSVSREKKERFSLILESASTNQTSMYLCASSLAGQGKAGTQYFGPGTRLTVL.

V gene TRBV12-3 or TRBV12-4 combines with J gene TRBJ1-1; 8 bases fit TRBD1. There are 13 residues in the CDR3. J gave up 7 bases and V 7 bases, and 8 bases lay outside the gene matches. In nucleotides, the CDR3 is TGTGCCAGCAAGATACGACAGGGGAATGAAGCTTTCTTT. Translation gives CASKIRQGNEAFF.

J is TRBJ2-7 and V is TRBV7-2; TRBD2 agrees at 9 bases. The V segment lost 7 bases and the J segment 5 bases; nucleotides outside the gene matches: 9. The length of the CDR3 is 14 residues. Per germline, CDR1 SGHTA and CDR2 FQGNSA. For the CDR3, the DNA is TGTGCCAGCACCCTGGGACTAGCTTACGACGAGCAGTACTTC. It yields the protein CASTLGLAYDEQYF.

Of note for this clonotype: Mismatch with germline at one junction end may stem from a read error. The rearrangement uses TRBV20-1 and TRBJ2-3; weak D call: TRBD2 (6 bases). Germline CDR1 reads DFQATT; CDR2 reads SNEGSKA (reference sequence). The CDR3 runs to 13 residues. The CDR3 DNA reads as TGCTGTGCCCCGGGGGAATACACAGATACGCAGTATTTT. This codes for CCAPGEYTDTQYF.

The chain carries TRBV7-9 and TRBJ2-7; no firm D call. Per germline, CDR1 SEHNR and CDR2 FQNEAQ (reference sequence). The CDR3 length is 14 residues. Trimming left V 5 bases short and J 2 bases short, with 13 bases between. CDR3 coding DNA: TGTGCCAGCAGCAAAGACGTACTCCCCTACGAGCAGTACTTC. Amino acid sequence: CASSKDVLPYEQYF.

This clonotype was recorded a few times. The chain carries TRBV7-3 and TRBJ2-1, with D possibly TRBD2 on 5 matching bases. V dropped 0 bases and J dropped 2 bases, with 8 bases sitting between them. The CDR3 extends over 15 amino acids. Germline CDR1 reads SGHTA; CDR2 reads FQGTGA. The CDR3 nucleotides are TGTGCCAGCAGCTTAACGAGGGCTACCTACAATGAGCAGTTCTTC. The encoded protein is CASSLTRATYNEQFF.

This clonotype was found a few times. The junction differs from germline at one of its ends, possibly a read error. The V gene is TRBV7-2, the J gene TRBJ1-4, with D possibly being TRBD1 (5 bases). Looked up from germline, CDR1 is SGHTA and CDR2 is FQGNSA. The CDR3 extends over 14 amino acids. The CDR3 DNA reads TGTGCCAGCAGCCCCGTCCGGGGGAATGAAAAACTGTTCTTT. Encoded protein: CASSPVRGNEKLFF. The full variable domain, completed using reference TRBV7-2 and TRBJ1-4, is GAGVSQSPSNKVTEKGKDVELRCDPISGHTALYWYRQSLGQGLEFLIYFQGNSAPDKSGLPSDRFSAERTGGSVSTLTIQRTQQEDSAVYLCASSPVRGNEKLFFGSGTQLSVL.

The chain is built from TRBV25-1 and TRBJ2-2; unclear D gene. Trimming took off 0 bases at V and 4 bases at J, with 9 bases between the two ends. Germline CDR1 and CDR2: MGHDK and SYGVNS. CDR3 length: 15 residues. CDR3 amino acids: CASSEYRYGTGELFF. CDR3 sequence (DNA): TGTGCCAGCAGTGAATATCGCTACGGCACCGGGGAGCTGTTTTTT. Full variable domain (outside the CDR3, taken from reference TRBV25-1 and TRBJ2-2): EADIYQTPRYLVIGTGKKITLECSQTMGHDKMYWYQQDPGMELHLIHYSYGVNSTEKGDLSSESTVSRIRTEHFPLTLESARPSHTSQYLCASSEYRYGTGELFFGEGSRLTVL.

The J gene is TRBJ2-5, the V gene TRBV6-5; TRBD2 aligns across 7 bases. The DNA end lines up better with TRBJ2-1; the J call may be wrong. The CDR3 has 11 residues. Per the germline V gene, CDR1 is MNHEY and CDR2 is SVGAGI. The CDR3 spells CASGLGTEQFF. The CDR3 DNA follows: TGTGCCAGCGGACTAGGGACTGAGCAGTTCTTC.

This clonotype was observed a few times. This rearrangement joins TRBV7-9 to TRBJ1-2; D gene uncertain. V dropped 4 bases and J dropped 1 base, with 7 bases sitting between them. The CDR3 extends over 13 amino acids. Per the germline V gene, CDR1 is SEHNR and CDR2 is FQNEAQ (reference sequence). Here the CDR3 DNA reads TGTGCCAGCAGCTCTAGATTTAACTATGGCTACACCTTC. This sequence encodes CASSSRFNYGYTF. The full variable domain, completed using reference TRBV7-9 and TRBJ1-2, is DTGVSQNPRHKITKRGQNVTFRCDPISEHNRLYWYRQTLGQGPEFLTYFQNEAQLEKSRLLSDRFSAERPKGSFSTLEIQRTEQGDSAMYLCASSSRFNYGYTFGSGTRLTVV.

The chain uses TRBV12-3 or TRBV12-4 and TRBJ2-5; D perhaps matches TRBD1 (5 bases). The CDR3 consists of 14 residues. With 6 bases removed from V and 1 base from J, the gap between germline ends came to 12 bases. This CDR3 is CASSLDSLQETQYF. In DNA, the CDR3 is TGTGCCAGCAGCCTCGACAGCCTCCAAGAGACCCAGTACTTC.